This TCR beta chain comes out of a study of OX40 agonist ivuxolimab in advanced cancers. General study points: In general, CD8+ T cells held more expanded clones than CD4+ did, on average.

The length of the CDR3 is 15 residues. Trimming removed 3 bases from V and 4 bases from J; junction bases left unmatched: 7. From germline, CDR1 is SGDLS and CDR2 YYNGEE. A note on this clone: The antigen is not known.

TCRdb's table, derived via immunoSEQ multiplex PCR, lists solely in-frame clones and lacks some. The sample gives about 83,000 clones, 84% of which show up once; around 7.5% is in the top ten. Sample: CD4+ or CD8+ T cells sorted from blood, taken in a trial of the OX40 agonist ivuxolimab. This chain links TRBV9 with TRBJ2-3, with 8 bases fitting TRBD2. The receptor was derived from an adult with an advanced solid tumor such as melanoma, head and neck, liver or kidney cancer. The CDR3: CASSEVTGGADTQYF. CDR3 DNA: TGTGCCAGCAGCGAGGTCACGGGAGGGGCAGATACGCAGTATTTT.